A selection of T cell receptor beta chains follows, all from one sample in a study of PD-1 blockade in classical Hodgkin lymphoma. TCRdb's copy holds only in-frame clones and misses some; the assay was immunoSEQ multiplex PCR. The repertoire holds about 40,000 clones, 80% to 90% seen once, with 9% to 10% in the top ten. The specimen was peripheral blood mononuclear cells (PBMCs), collected at baseline. These receptor sequences come from a human donor with classical Hodgkin lymphoma. The conserved cysteine and the conserved F or W are not part of the CDR3 here. Each record gives: V gene, CDR3 length, J gene, CDR3 protein.

>TRBV28|12|TRBJ2-7
ASRPDRPIYEQY
>TRBV6-5|12|TRBJ2-3
ASRPSGGADTQY
>TRBV7-8|15|TRBJ2-3
ASSLKYRQESTDTQY
>TRBV9|12|TRBJ2-2
ASSRGESSGELF
>TRBV27|15|TRBJ1-6
ASSHRQGARRYSPLH
>TRBV27|14|TRBJ2-2
ASSFVAGGHPGELF
>TRBV5-5|14|TRBJ1-2
ASSHAAADGTYGYT
>TRBV19|11|TRBJ1-4
ASSGTGNEKLF
>TRBV6-5|13|TRBJ1-1
ASSYKGQRNTEAF
>TRBV7-2|13|TRBJ1-4
ASSQYGGLDEKLF
>TRBV27|12|TRBJ2-7
ASSMRQGVSEQY
>TRBV19|10|TRBJ1-2
ASSSSVYGYT
>TRBV7-7|11|TRBJ2-1
ASSLVTREEQF
>TRBV27|14|TRBJ2-7
ASSLKAPGGTYEQY
>TRBV9|14|TRBJ2-3
ASSGRLAGRTDTQY
>TRBV7-9|11|TRBJ2-2
ASSLGGTGELF
>TRBV18|13|TRBJ2-7
ASSLGQGRPYEQY
>TRBV6-5|10|TRBJ1-3
AVSGSGNTIY
>TRBV10-3|15|TRBJ1-4
AISDPRGDGTNEKLF
>TRBV16|11|TRBJ1-1
ASSQLRDRGAF
>TRBV29-1|11|TRBJ2-1
SVFGGLYNEQF
>TRBV5-4|12|TRBJ1-1
ASSLGSANTEAF
>TRBV7-3|13|TRBJ2-1
ASSPGQGAINEQF
>TRBV7-8|14|TRBJ2-7
ASSLVELAARYEQY
>TRBV7-2|11|TRBJ2-5
ASSYWTEETQY
>TRBV5-8|12|TRBJ2-1
ASSLGLGVNEQF
>TRBV10-3|11|TRBJ2-5
AISETSQETQY
>TRBV10-3|13|TRBJ2-1
AISETSSSYNEQF
>TRBV5-4|12|TRBJ2-3
ASSSEKNGDTQY
>TRBV7-7|11|TRBJ1-1
ASSSELNTEAF
>TRBV5-5|11|TRBJ2-3
ASRTGLLDTQY
>TRBV9|13|TRBJ1-1
ASSVSGGPNTEAF
>TRBV4-1|18|TRBJ2-7
ASSQDSVSGGAWGSYEQY
>TRBV7-3|13|TRBJ2-1
ASSIGTSGKNEQF
>TRBV4-2|14|TRBJ2-5
ASSQDDQTGGETQY
>TRBV6-1|13|TRBJ2-7
ASSANRGPTYEQY
>TRBV11-2|13|TRBJ2-7
ASSLGGGAMFEQY
>TRBV2|14|TRBJ2-2
ASRLLGQGATGELF
>TRBV6-1|12|TRBJ2-7
ASSRQISLNEQY
>TRBV2|12|TRBJ2-7
ASNGAESSYEQY
>TRBV5-1|13|TRBJ2-3
ASSLSGGPEDTQY
>TRBV19|12|TRBJ2-4
ASSILAGGNIQY
>TRBV28|12|TRBJ2-1
ASSLGGQYNEQF
>TRBV23-1|16|TRBJ1-3
ASSHPLGDGCSGNTIY
>TRBV27|14|TRBJ1-5
ASSPRGGYPPPPQH
>TRBV4-2|14|TRBJ1-1
ASSQVGGQGYTEAF
>TRBV27|14|TRBJ2-7
ASSLSAFGRHYEQY
>TRBV7-2|15|TRBJ2-1
ASSLGQGASNYNEQF
>TRBV19|13|TRBJ2-1
ASSILGGRNNEQF
>TRBV10-3|13|TRBJ2-1
AISESDSYLNEQF
>TRBV4-2|12|TRBJ1-4
ASSQETNQAQLF
>TRBV7-9|14|TRBJ2-2
ASSLEQLGDTGELF
>TRBV27|10|TRBJ1-5
ASSLLEEPQH
>TRBV29-1|14|TRBJ1-3
SVVKPTGHSGNTIY
>TRBV19|15|TRBJ1-2
ASSIVDGQPLNYGYT
>TRBV5-5|13|TRBJ2-7
ASTSPAGGLDEQY
>TRBV9|14|TRBJ2-1
ASSPRGRTNYNEQF
>TRBV6-1|11|TRBJ1-2
ASSEDRGNGYT
>TRBV15|12|TRBJ2-7
ATKTGTGGDEQY